One and the same sample provided the 14 T cell receptor beta chains below, sequenced in a study of CD8+ T cells in alopecia areata. Sequencing templates came from extracted RNA that was reverse transcribed into cDNA. TCRdb's copy holds only in-frame clones and misses some; the assay was immunoSEQ multiplex PCR. The sample shows about 300,000 clones, none of them appearing just once. Sorting relied on CD4, CD8alpha, NKG2D, NKG2ACE and other markers applied to pooled cutaneous lymph node cells. Source material: CD4+ T cells sorted from a lymph node. The receptor source for this set is a C3H/HeJ mouse with alopecia areata. Strain haplotype (MHC): H2-k.

Turning to this clone: The genes are named according to mouse. From the germline J gene comes the end of the CDR3, since the read stops 4 residues before it. This sequence joins TRBV5 and TRBJ2-5; TRBD2 matches at 9 bases. The germline gives CDR1 LGHNA, CDR2 YNLKQL (reference sequence). This CDR3 spans 15 amino acids. The CDR3 loop reads CASSQAGTGKDTQYF. Incomplete CDR3 DNA: TGTGCCAGCAGCCAAGCCGGGACTGGGAAAGAC.

This clone was picked up many times. These gene names are mouse names. Coverage ceases 4 residues before the CDR3 finishes, and the germline J gene fills in the end. The V call is TRBV17, the J call TRBJ2-5, with D perhaps matching TRBD2 (7 bases). The CDR3 spans 15 residues. The germline gives CDR1 MNHDT, CDR2 YYDKIL. Incomplete CDR3 DNA: TGTGCTAGCAGTAGAGATCTGGGGGCCCTAGAC. Residues: CASSRDLGALD. The whole CDR3 reads CASSRDLGALDTQYF.

Worth noting for this clone: Mouse gene names and germline throughout. The read falls 4 residues short of the CDR3 end, and the missing part is taken from the germline J gene. The same CDR3 arises from other DNA sequences in this sample as well. The chain links TRBV13-1 to TRBJ2-7, with D perhaps TRBD2 (6 bases). This CDR3 is built from 12 residues. Germline CDR1 and CDR2: NSHNY and SYGAGN. CDR3 sequence reads: CASSELGYEQYF. CDR3 bases read: TGTGCCAGCAGTGAGCTGGGGTAT.

Worth noting for this clone: Gene names are mouse gene names. The sequence runs out 4 residues before the end of the CDR3; the remainder is reconstructed from the germline J gene. Additional DNA sequences in this sample encode the identical CDR3. The chain joins TRBV29 to TRBJ2-2; 9 bases align to TRBD1. Trimming removed 2 bases from V and 2 bases from J; junction bases left unmatched: 3. CDR1 MSHET and CDR2 SYDVDS come from the germline V gene. CDR3 length equals 16 residues. This chain's CDR3 is CASSLGGQGNTGQLYF. CDR3 DNA, as far as it was read: TGTGCTAGCAGTTTAGGAGGACAGGGGAACACCGGG.

Comment on this clone: Gene names are the mouse ones. The read gets to within 4 residues of the CDR3 end, and the germline J gene fills in the rest. J is TRBJ2-5 and V is TRBV5; TRBD1 is a possible D gene (7 bases). The CDR3 totals 14 residues. Germline CDR1 and CDR2: LGHNA and YNLKQL (reference sequence). CDR3 DNA (partial): TGTGCCAGCAGCCAAGAAAGGGGGCTGGAC. It specifies CASSQERGLD. The entire CDR3 sequence reads CASSQERGLDTQYF.

This clone came up a few times. Mouse germline and gene names are used. The DNA ends 4 residues before the CDR3 does, and the rest of the CDR3 is filled in from the germline J gene. This chain links TRBV13-2 with TRBJ2-5; D perhaps matches TRBD2 (7 bases). This CDR3 comprises 15 residues. Per the germline V gene, CDR1 is NNHNN and CDR2 is SYGAGS (reference sequence). This CDR3 is CASGDAAGGKDTQYF. The DNA read from the CDR3 is TGTGCCAGCGGTGATGCTGCTGGGGGCAAAGAC.

In the case of this clone: Mouse gene names apply. The read stops 4 residues short of the end of the CDR3; the missing end is completed from the germline J gene. The V and J genes are TRBV1 and TRBJ2-1; TRBD1 is a possible D gene (5 bases). Trimming cost V 0 bases and J 3 bases, with 9 bases left between them. Germline CDR1 NSQYPW, CDR2 LRSPGD (reference sequence). The length of the CDR3 is 15 residues. The DNA read from the CDR3 is TGCACCTGCAGTGCAGATTCGACAGCCTATGCT. It encodes CTCSADSTAYA. The CDR3 as a whole reads CTCSADSTAYAEQFF.

This clone was detected only a few times. The gene symbols are mouse symbols. The read falls 4 residues short of the CDR3 end, and the missing part is taken from the germline J gene. The V call is TRBV3, the J call TRBJ2-5; 13 bases map to TRBD2. The germline V gene encodes CDR1 SNHLY and CDR2 FYNGKV (reference sequence). Losses at the gene ends were 3 bases for V and 1 base for J; bases not matched to a gene: 1. The CDR3 contains 16 residues. This CDR3 is CASSFGTGGDQDTQYF. The sequenced CDR3 bases are TGTGCCAGCAGCTTCGGGACTGGGGGGGACCAAGAC.

This clone came up a few times. Since a much larger clone is just one base distant, this may be a read error. Mouse germline and gene names are used. The CDR3 is cut off 4 residues early in the read; its end comes from the germline J gene. Other DNA sequences from this sample encode an identical CDR3 as well. The chain links TRBV19 to TRBJ2-5; maybe TRBD1 (5 bases). The CDR3 spans 13 residues. The germline CDR1 and CDR2 sequences are FNHDT and SITEND (reference sequence). Trimming removed 6 bases from V and 0 bases from J, with 8 bases in between. The CDR3 region is CASKDNNQDTQYF. Partial CDR3 DNA: TGTGCCAGCAAGGACAATAACCAAGAC.

Details on this clone: Mouse gene names and germline throughout. The CDR3 end lies 3 residues beyond the end of the read and is filled in from the germline J gene. This chain connects TRBV19 to TRBJ1-6, with D tentatively TRBD1 (6 bases). TRBJ1-6 qualifies as an ORF whose function is uncertain. CDR1 and CDR2 (germline): FNHDT, SITEND (reference sequence). The V end was cut by 2 bases, the J end by 5 bases, with 8 bases between. CDR3 length: 14 amino acids. The covered CDR3 bases are TGTGCCAGCAGTATCCGGGACAATAATTCGCCC. It yields the protein CASSIRDNNSP. The full CDR3 reads CASSIRDNNSPLYF.

A few counts support this clone. The genes are named according to mouse. The observed sequence ends 4 residues before the CDR3 terminus, with the missing tail filled in from the germline J gene. V gene TRBV19 combines with J gene TRBJ2-3, with D unclear. Germline values: CDR1 FNHDT, CDR2 SITEND (reference sequence). The CDR3 length is 14 residues. Trimming pared 4 bases from V and 0 bases from J, leaving 9 bases between. This CDR3 is CASSSPNSAETLYF. The DNA read from the CDR3 is TGTGCCAGCAGTTCCCCTAATAGTGCAGAA. Drawing the rest from reference TRBV19 and TRBJ2-3, the complete variable domain is GGIITQTPKFLIGQEGQKLTLKCQQNFNHDTMYWYRQDSGKGLRLIYYSITENDLQKGDLSEGYDASREKKSSFSLTVTSAQKNEMAVFLCASSSPNSAETLYFGSGTRLTVL.

Details on this clone: Gene names and germline match the mouse. With the read ending 4 residues before the CDR3 end, the germline J gene is used to fill in that end. The same CDR3 also results from other DNA sequences found in this sample. The chain uses TRBV13-1 and TRBJ2-5; the match to TRBD1 covers 11 bases. This CDR3 spans 16 amino acids. Trimming took 0 bases from V and 2 from J; bases not matched to a gene: 2. The germline gives CDR1 NSHNY, CDR2 SYGAGN. The CDR3 spells CASSDAGTGGQDTQYF. The sequenced CDR3 bases are TGTGCCAGCAGTGATGCAGGGACAGGGGGCCAAGAC.

As for this clone: These gene names are mouse names. The CDR3 end lies 4 residues beyond the end of the read and is filled in from the germline J gene. The gene calls are TRBV19 and TRBJ2-2, with 9 bases that match TRBD1. The junction had 1 base not matched to a gene; V was cut back by 5 bases and J by 2 bases. The CDR3 consists of 14 residues. Per the germline V gene, CDR1 is FNHDT and CDR2 is SITEND (reference sequence). The CDR3 sequence is CASRGQGNTGQLYF. CDR3 bases read: TGTGCCAGCAGGGGACAGGGTAACACCGGG. Full variable domain (remainder filled in from reference TRBV19 and TRBJ2-2): GGIITQTPKFLIGQEGQKLTLKCQQNFNHDTMYWYRQDSGKGLRLIYYSITENDLQKGDLSEGYDASREKKSSFSLTVTSAQKNEMAVFLCASRGQGNTGQLYFGEGSKLTVL.

This clone was counted only a few times. Gene names refer to mouse genes. The missing CDR3 end, 4 residues past where the read stops, is filled in from the germline J gene. The chain carries TRBV13-1 and TRBJ2-5; 10 nucleotides agree with TRBD1. Per the germline V gene, CDR1 is NSHNY and CDR2 is SYGAGN. This CDR3 is built from 14 residues. CDR3 DNA, as far as it was read: TGTGCCAGCAGATCCGACAGGGGGCGAGAC. Residues: CASRSDRGRD. In full, the CDR3 reads CASRSDRGRDTQYF.